This T cell receptor beta chain appears in the sequencing data of a study of T-cell memory formation after mild COVID-19. Study at large: There were largely donor-specific TCR clusters.

The study, taken as a whole, reports: Prior to infection, memory already included some responding clones, suggesting cross-reactive memory joined.

A word on this clonotype: What it recognizes is unknown.

CDR1 SGHAT and CDR2 FQNNGV come from the germline V gene. The CDR3 runs to 16 residues. V was shortened by 2 bases and J by 5 bases, with 18 bases between the two germline ends. After 5'RACE with constant-segment primers, TCR alpha and TCR beta cDNA libraries carrying sample barcodes and UMIs were obtained. MiXCR, applied by TCRdb to the 5' RACE reads, yields one record per CDR3 protein. The repertoire consists of hundreds of thousands of distinct CDR3 sequences, with less than 9.5% occurring once and the leading ten covering under 25%. This chain uses TRBV11-2 with TRBJ2-5, with TRBD2 as a possible D gene (6 bases). This TCR derives from a man younger than 35 who had mild COVID-19 (a few samples of this study predate the infection). Cell type and time point are not known. Sequencing was carried out using PBMCs or a T cell subset sorted from them (not recorded which). The CDR3 nucleotides read TGTGCCAGCAGCTTAAATTTTGGGGGGTTCGAGGAGACCCAGTACTTC. Translated: CASSLNFGGFEETQYF.